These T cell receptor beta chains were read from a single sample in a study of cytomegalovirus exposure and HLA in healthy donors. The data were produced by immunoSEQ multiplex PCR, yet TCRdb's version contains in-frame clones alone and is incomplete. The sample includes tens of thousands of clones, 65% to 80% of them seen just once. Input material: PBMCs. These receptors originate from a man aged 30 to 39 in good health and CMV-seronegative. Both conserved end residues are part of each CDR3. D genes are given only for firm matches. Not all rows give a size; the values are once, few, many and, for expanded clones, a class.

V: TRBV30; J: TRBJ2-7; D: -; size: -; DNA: TGTGCCTGGAGGCCTACAGGGTCCGAGCAGTACTTC; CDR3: CAWRPTGSEQYF
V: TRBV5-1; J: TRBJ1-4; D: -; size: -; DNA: TGCGCCAGCAGCGCACAGGGAACGACTAATGAAAAACTGTTTTTT; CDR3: CASSAQGTTNEKLFF
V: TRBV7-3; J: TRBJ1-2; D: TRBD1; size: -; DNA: TGTGCCAGCAGTCCACAGGGGACTAACTATGGCTACACCTTC; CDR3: CASSPQGTNYGYTF
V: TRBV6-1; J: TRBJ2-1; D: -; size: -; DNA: TGTGCCAGCAGTGGAGGGGGGGTCCGAGGTGAGCAGTTCTTC; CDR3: CASSGGGVRGEQFF
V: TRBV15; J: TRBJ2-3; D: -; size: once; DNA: TGTGCCACCAGCATCTACCCTCGAGACACAGATACGCAGTATTTT; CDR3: CATSIYPRDTDTQYF
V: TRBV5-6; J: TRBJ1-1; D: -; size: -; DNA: TGTGCCAGCAGTCGTGTTAGTCTTAGTAAACCTAGAGCTGAAGCTTTCTTT; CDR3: CASSRVSLSKPRAEAFF
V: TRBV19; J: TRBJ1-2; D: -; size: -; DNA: TGTGCCAGTAGTCCGCCGGGGGTCCGTGGCTACACCTTC; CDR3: CASSPPGVRGYTF
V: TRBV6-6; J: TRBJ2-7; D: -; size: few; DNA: TGTGCCAGCATCCACGGACGGGACTCCTACGAGCAGTACTTC; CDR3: CASIHGRDSYEQYF
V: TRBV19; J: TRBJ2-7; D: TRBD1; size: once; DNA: TGTGCCAGTAGTATCACTCCTCCGACAGGGCGTGAGGAGCAGTACTTC; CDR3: CASSITPPTGREEQYF
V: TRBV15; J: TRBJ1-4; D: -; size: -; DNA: TGTGCCACCAGCAGAGATTCCAGGGAAAAACTGTTTTTT; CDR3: CATSRDSREKLFF
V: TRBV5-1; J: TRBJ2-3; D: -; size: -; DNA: TGCGCCAGCAGCTGGTCCCAATCAGGATACGGTACGCAGTATTTT; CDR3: CASSWSQSGYGTQYF
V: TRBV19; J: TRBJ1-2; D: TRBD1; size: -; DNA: TGTGCCAGTAGTCCCGCGGACAGGGCGTATGGCTACACCTTC; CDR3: CASSPADRAYGYTF
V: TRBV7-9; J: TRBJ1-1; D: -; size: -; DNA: TGTGCCAGCAGCTTAGTATTAGCTAACACTGAAGCTTTCTTT; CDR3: CASSLVLANTEAFF
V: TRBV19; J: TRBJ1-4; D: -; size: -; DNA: TGTGCCAGTAGTACGGGACAATCGGCTAATGAAAAACTGTTTTTT; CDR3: CASSTGQSANEKLFF
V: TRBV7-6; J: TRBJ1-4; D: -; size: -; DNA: TGTGCCAGCGGGGCCGTACTTAATGAAAAACTGTTTTTT; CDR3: CASGAVLNEKLFF
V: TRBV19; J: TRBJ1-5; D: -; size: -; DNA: TGTGCCAGTAGGAAACCAGGGATTATTATGAGCAATCAGCCCCAGCATTTT; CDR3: CASRKPGIIMSNQPQHF
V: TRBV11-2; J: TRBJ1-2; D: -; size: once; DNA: TGTGCCAGCAGCCCTAATCCAGGGGTGAGCTATGGCTACACCTTC; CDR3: CASSPNPGVSYGYTF
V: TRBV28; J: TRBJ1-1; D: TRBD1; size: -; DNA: TGTGCCAGCAGTCCCAGATTGGGACAGTGGAACACTGAAGCTTTCTTT; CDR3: CASSPRLGQWNTEAFF
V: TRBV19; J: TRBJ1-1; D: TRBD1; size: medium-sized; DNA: TGTGCCAGTAGTACAGGGGGGTATACTGAAGCTTTCTTT; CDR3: CASSTGGYTEAFF
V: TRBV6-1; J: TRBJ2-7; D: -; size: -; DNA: TGTGCCAGCAGTTCCCTAACAGGTACCTACGAGCAGTACTTC; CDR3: CASSSLTGTYEQYF
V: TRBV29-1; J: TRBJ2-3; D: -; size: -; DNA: TGCAGCGTTGAAGGGCGGACAGATACGCAGTATTTT; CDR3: CSVEGRTDTQYF
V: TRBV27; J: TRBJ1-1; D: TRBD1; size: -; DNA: TGTGCCAGCAGTTCGGGACAGACCACTGAGGCTTTCTTT; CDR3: CASSSGQTTEAFF
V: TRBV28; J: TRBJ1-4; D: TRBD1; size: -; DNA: TGTGCCAGCGGTCGGGGGACAGGGGGTCTCTCTAATGAAAAACTGTTTTTT; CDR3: CASGRGTGGLSNEKLFF
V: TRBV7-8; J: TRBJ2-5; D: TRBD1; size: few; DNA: TGTGCCAGCAGAGATCAGACAGGGCGGCGGGAGACCCAGTACTTC; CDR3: CASRDQTGRRETQYF
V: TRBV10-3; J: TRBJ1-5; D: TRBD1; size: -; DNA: TGTGCCATCACGGACAGGGAGAATCAGCCCCAGCATTTT; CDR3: CAITDRENQPQHF
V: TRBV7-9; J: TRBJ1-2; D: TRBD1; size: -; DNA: TGTGCCAGCAGCCGGACAGGGGTCCCATTAAACTATGGCTACACCTTC; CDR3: CASSRTGVPLNYGYTF
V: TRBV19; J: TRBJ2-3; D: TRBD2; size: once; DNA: TGTGCCAGTAGTGGCCTGCGTGGGGCTAGCGGGGGGGAGACAGATACGCAGTATTTT; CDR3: CASSGLRGASGGETDTQYF
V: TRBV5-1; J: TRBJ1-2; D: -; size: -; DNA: TGCGCCAGCAGCTTTTTCCGGGACAACCGCCGAGGGCTTAACTATGGCTACACCTTC; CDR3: CASSFFRDNRRGLNYGYTF
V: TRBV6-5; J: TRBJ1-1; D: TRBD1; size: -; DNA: TGTGCCAGCAGTACACCGACAGGGGAGACTGAAGCTTTCTTT; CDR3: CASSTPTGETEAFF
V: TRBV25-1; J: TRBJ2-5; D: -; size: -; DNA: TGTGCCAGCAGGGAAGACAGGTCCTTAGGGAGTGGCCAGTACTTC; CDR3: CASREDRSLGSGQYF
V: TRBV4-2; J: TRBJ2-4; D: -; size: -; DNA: TGTGCCAGCAGCCAAGATTTACGAGGGGGTCTAGCCAAAAACATTCAGTACTTC; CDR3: CASSQDLRGGLAKNIQYF
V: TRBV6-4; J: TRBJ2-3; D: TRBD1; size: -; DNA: TGTGCCAGCAGTGACTCTGACAGGGGTTCCGATACGCAGTATTTT; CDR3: CASSDSDRGSDTQYF
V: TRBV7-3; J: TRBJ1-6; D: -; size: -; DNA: TGTGCCAGCAGCATAACGAAGGAGTCACCCCTCCACTTT; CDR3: CASSITKESPLHF
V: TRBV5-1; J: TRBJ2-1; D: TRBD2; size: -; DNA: TGCGCCAGCAGCTTGGTCGGGACTACGTCCAATGAGCAGTTCTTC; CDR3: CASSLVGTTSNEQFF
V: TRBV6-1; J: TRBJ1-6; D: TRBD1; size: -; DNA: TGTGCCAGCAGTGAAGTACGACAGGGCAATTCACCCCTCCACTTT; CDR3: CASSEVRQGNSPLHF
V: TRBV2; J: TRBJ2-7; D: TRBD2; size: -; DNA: TGTGCCAGCCTTCGGGGTGCTAGCGGGACCTACGAGCAGTACTTC; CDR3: CASLRGASGTYEQYF
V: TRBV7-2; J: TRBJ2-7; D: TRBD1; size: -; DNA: TGTGCCAGCAGCCGGACAGGAAGCTCCTACGAGCAGTACTTC; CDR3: CASSRTGSSYEQYF
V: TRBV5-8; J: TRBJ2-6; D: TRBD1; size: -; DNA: TGTGCCAGCAGCTGGGACAGTCGAGGGGCCAACGTCCTGACTTTC; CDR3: CASSWDSRGANVLTF
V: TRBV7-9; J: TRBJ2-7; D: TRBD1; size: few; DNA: TGTGCCAGCAGCTTAGCGGGCCCGGGACAGATGGACATTTACGAGCAGTACTTC; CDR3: CASSLAGPGQMDIYEQYF
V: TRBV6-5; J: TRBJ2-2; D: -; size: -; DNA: TGTGCCAGCAGTTCGCAGGGTGGGCGAGGAACCGGGGAGCTGTTTTTT; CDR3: CASSSQGGRGTGELFF
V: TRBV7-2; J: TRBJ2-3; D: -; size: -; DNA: TGTGCCAGCAGTTTCGGGTGGTCAACGATTTCAGATACGCAGTATTTT; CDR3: CASSFGWSTISDTQYF
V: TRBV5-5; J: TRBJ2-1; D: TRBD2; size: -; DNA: TGTGCCAGCAGCTTGGTCCCATTGGCGGGGGGGCCAGTTGAGCAGTTCTTC; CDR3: CASSLVPLAGGPVEQFF
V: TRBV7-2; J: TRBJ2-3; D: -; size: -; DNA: TGTGCCAGCAGCTTAGACCAACAGCCAGCAAATTTT; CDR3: CASSLDQQPANF
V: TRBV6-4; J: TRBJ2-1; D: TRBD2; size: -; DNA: TGTGCCAGCAGTGAGCGGGGGGGATACAATGAGCAGTTCTTC; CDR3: CASSERGGYNEQFF
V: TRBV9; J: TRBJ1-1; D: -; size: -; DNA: TGTGCCAGCAGCACTACAGGTGATGGTGTCACTGAAGCTTTCTTT; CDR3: CASSTTGDGVTEAFF
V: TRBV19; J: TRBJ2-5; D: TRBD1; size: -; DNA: TGTGCCAGTACCCCATCCCTGGCTGTGACAGGGGCAGAGACCCAGTACTTC; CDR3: CASTPSLAVTGAETQYF
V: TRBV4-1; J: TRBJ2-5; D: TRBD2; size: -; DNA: TGCGCCAGCAGCCAAAGAGCGGGGGGCCCCCAAGAGACCCAGTACTTC; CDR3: CASSQRAGGPQETQYF
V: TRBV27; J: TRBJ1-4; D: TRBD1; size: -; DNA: TGTGCCAGCAGACTCTCGGGACAGTATAATGAAAAACTGTTTTTT; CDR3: CASRLSGQYNEKLFF
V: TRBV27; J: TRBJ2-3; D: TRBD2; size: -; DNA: TGTGCCAGCAGTTCGCGCGGGGGATGGACAGATACGCAGTATTTT; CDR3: CASSSRGGWTDTQYF
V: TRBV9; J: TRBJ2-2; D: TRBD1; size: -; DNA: TGTGCCAGCAGCGTGACAGGGTGGGTAACCTCGAACACCGGGGAGCTGTTTTTT; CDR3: CASSVTGWVTSNTGELFF
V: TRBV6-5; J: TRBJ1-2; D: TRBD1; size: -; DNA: TGTGCCAGCAACCCCGGCAGGGGGCTTGGCTATGGCTACACCTTC; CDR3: CASNPGRGLGYGYTF
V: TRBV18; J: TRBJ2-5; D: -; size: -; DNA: TGTGCCAGCTCACCCGGAGGAGAGACCCAGTACTTC; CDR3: CASSPGGETQYF
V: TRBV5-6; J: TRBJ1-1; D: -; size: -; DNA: TGTGCCAGCAGCTTCGTCGGGGGATCAATGAACACTGAAGCTTTCTTT; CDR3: CASSFVGGSMNTEAFF
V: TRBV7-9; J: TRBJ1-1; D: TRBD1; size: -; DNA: TGTGCCAGCAGCCGTACGGGACAGGGGAGGGACACTGAAGCTTTCTTT; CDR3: CASSRTGQGRDTEAFF
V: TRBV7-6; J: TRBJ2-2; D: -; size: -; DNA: TGTGCCAGCAGCTTAGACGTCGGGGGGCTTTACACCGGGGAGCTGTTTTTT; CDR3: CASSLDVGGLYTGELFF
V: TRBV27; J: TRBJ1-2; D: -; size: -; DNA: TGTGCCAGCACTCCTGGCGGACCCGGGACTAACTATGGCTACACCTTC; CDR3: CASTPGGPGTNYGYTF
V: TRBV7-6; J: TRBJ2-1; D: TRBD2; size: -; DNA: TGTGCCAGCAGCTCCACTAGCGGGGGGCCGTTCTTC; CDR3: CASSSTSGGPFF
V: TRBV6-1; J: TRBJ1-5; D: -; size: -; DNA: TGTGCCAGCAGTTCCGGGAACCAGCCCCAGCATTTT; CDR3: CASSSGNQPQHF
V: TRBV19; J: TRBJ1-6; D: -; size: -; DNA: TGTGCCAGTAGTATTCAGGAGGAATCACCCCTCCACTTT; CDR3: CASSIQEESPLHF